This T cell receptor beta chain came from a study of Graves' ophthalmopathy and Graves' hyperthyroidism (dated by TCRdb to 2016 to 2018). Some background on the complete study: Peripheral blood was collected at initial diagnosis, before any treatment. To tell Graves' ophthalmopathy apart from Graves' hyperthyroidism, and to predict which patients would progress to ophthalmopathy, the study relied on TCR beta repertoire signatures. In total, some 140 blood samples were TCR-sequenced: 43 ophthalmopathy, under 85 hyperthyroidism and roughly 17 hyperthyroidism-to-ophthalmopathy patients. A discovery set of 100 patients (43 ophthalmopathy, 55 to 65 stable hyperthyroidism) was enrolled to explore V-J signatures distinguishing ophthalmopathy from hyperthyroidism. An independent validation cohort was composed of some 19 hyperthyroidism patients and over 15 patients who later progressed from hyperthyroidism to ophthalmopathy. In about 6 hyperthyroidism patients, the T-cell repertoire of thyroid tissue was compared with the T-cell repertoire of blood. Following sampling, methimazole starting at 30 mg daily was administered to hyperthyroidism patients, and high-dose intravenous methylprednisolone was administered to ophthalmopathy patients.

Ophthalmopathy patients had moderately to severely active disease, Clinical Activity Score of at least 3, NOSPECS grade of at least 4, and disease duration under 3 months. Patients were excluded if they had other autoimmune diseases, uncontrolled infections, pregnancy or lactation. Clinical symptoms, serum thyroxine, TRAb, thyroid ultrasound and orbital computed tomography were used for diagnosis. Using Ficoll-Paque density gradient centrifugation, PBMCs were isolated from 9.5 to 10 ml of fresh peripheral blood. Total RNA was extracted using Trizol reagent, and RNA quality was checked on an Agilent 2100 Bioanalyzer. TCR beta CDR3 regions were amplified from RNA transcripts for repertoire sequencing. The first round was an RT-PCR using HTBI primers with the Qiagen OneStep RT-PCR kit, and this first round was followed by a second-round multiplex PCR, then size selection and purification. Sequencing of the libraries was carried out on an Illumina HiSeq2000 in paired-end mode with 100 bp reads. In the paper's pipeline: Reads were processed with SOAPnuke, discarding reads with adapters, uncalled bases, mean Phred below 15, or no exact constant-primer or identifier match. COPE v1.2.5 was used to merge the high-quality paired reads. Each unique nucleotide sequence was defined as a clonotype, and clonotypes were aligned to IMGT TRB V, D and J references with MiTCR v1.1. The analysis was limited to V-J combinations with a frequency above 0.0001, which together covered about 99% of the repertoires. For each V-J combination, a TCR clonal expansion and chaos score was defined as the ratio of F50 clonal expansion to chaos observed in the TCRdist matrix. Welch's t-statistics and random forest were used to reduce features to about a dozen V-J combinations, which were fed into a naive Bayes classifier. The Morisita-Horn index was used to measure how similar the thyroid and blood repertoires were. The raw public data were reprocessed by TCRdb itself: fastp quality trimming at Q25, MiXCR clonotype calling, in-frame beta chains only. Records with the same CDR3 protein are collapsed into one entry carrying the most frequent genes and DNA. TCRdb, rather than the study authors, made the V and J calls. A total of hundreds of thousands of distinct CDR3 sequences appear in this sample, roughly two fifths of them only once. The ten top clones hold 44% of the sample.

On the study overall, not on this receptor specifically: In validation, the model predicted ophthalmopathy progression with more than 70% sensitivity and roughly 72% specificity; approximately 12 predicted patients were CT-confirmed with GO in a median of around 6.5 months. No statistical method was used to set the sample size in advance, and the investigators knew which group each participant was assigned to. In cross-validation, the 13-signature model distinguished ophthalmopathy from stable hyperthyroidism with 87.88% sensitivity and 81.08% specificity, while in the test set the corresponding values were about 80% and 75%. Most expanded thyroid clonotypes with a frequency above 0.001 also appeared in blood, which suggests that blood repertoires may reflect the immune response in the thyroid.

The CDR3 runs 10 residues from the cysteine to the phenylalanine. The sequence is cut down to CDR3 DNA, 30 bases in frame from base 1. The junction shows trimming of 9 bases on V and 5 bases on J, plus 8 bases between the germline ends. CDR1 and CDR2, looked up from the germline V gene, are SNHLY and FYNNEI. With respect to this clonotype: Its antigen is not yet known. The record has no base qualities; no much larger clone is one base away.

Material: peripheral blood. The TCR comes from an adult man with Graves' ophthalmopathy. This sequence uses TRBV2 and TRBJ2-7, with no D gene named confidently. The DNA sequence is TGTGCCAGTGGCGGCCACGAGCAGTACTTC. This is translated as CASGGHEQYF.